These T cell receptor beta chains were read from a single sample in a study of tumor-infiltrating lymphocytes in primary liver carcinoma. MiXCR, run by TCRdb on the multiplex PCR reads, gives a single entry per CDR3 protein. The repertoire includes more than 150,000 distinct CDR3 sequences, approximately 60% of them detected once, and 65% to 80% sits in the top ten. The sequenced sample was peripheral blood. These TCRs come from a man aged 35-49 years with primary liver carcinoma and hepatitis B virus infection. Each CDR3 is given with its conserved first and last residue. A D gene is named only where the DNA matches it firmly. A clone size is listed for some rows: how often the clone was seen (once, few, many), or a class if it is expanded.

V	size	D	J	CDR3	DNA
TRBV12-3/TRBV12-4	-	-	TRBJ1-4	CASSIRLDEQLFF	TGTGCCAGCAGCATAAGACTGGATGAACAACTGTTTTTT
TRBV11-2	-	-	TRBJ2-5	CANSTGQRGQETQYF	TGTGCCAACAGCACCGGACAGCGAGGGCAAGAGACCCAGTACTTC
TRBV4-2	-	-	TRBJ2-1	CASSQDPGTRRDQLF	TGTGCCAGCAGCCAAGACCCAGGGACCAGAAGGGACCAGCTCTTC
TRBV6-5	-	-	TRBJ2-7	CASSHSGEWNEQYF	TGTGCCAGCAGTCACTCAGGGGAGTGGAACGAGCAGTACTTC
TRBV6-1	few	TRBD1	TRBJ2-5	CASGTGVETQYF	TGTGCCAGCGGGACAGGGGTAGAGACCCAGTACTTC
TRBV6-5	-	-	TRBJ2-4	CASSSGTGNIQYF	TGTGCCAGCAGTTCCGGGACCGGTAACATTCAGTACTTC
TRBV11-2	-	-	TRBJ2-3	CASSLGRSDTRYF	TGTGCCAGCAGCTTAGGAAGGAGTGATACACGGTATTTT
TRBV29-1	many	TRBD1	TRBJ1-4	CSVGDRGSWNEKLFF	TGCAGCGTGGGGGACAGGGGATCTTGGAATGAAAAACTGTTTTTT
TRBV12-3/TRBV12-4	few	-	TRBJ1-2	CATSKDRKAGYTF	TGTGCCACCAGTAAAGACCGGAAGGCTGGCTACACCTTC
TRBV4-1	-	-	TRBJ2-1	CASSQTLDLLWTNSTYNEQFF	TGCGCCAGCAGCCAAACTCTTGATCTATTATGGACTAACTCTACCTACAATGAGCAGTTCTTC
TRBV11-2	-	-	TRBJ2-1	CASRKFDEQFF	TGTGCCAGCAGGAAGTTCGACGAGCAGTTCTTC
TRBV10-3	-	TRBD1	TRBJ1-3	CATWGQGNSGNTIYF	TGTGCCACCTGGGGACAGGGCAACTCTGGAAACACCATATATTTT
TRBV7-8	-	-	TRBJ1-1	CASSLTNTNTEAFF	TGTGCCAGCAGCTTAACCAACACGAACACTGAAGCTTTCTTT
TRBV20-1	-	TRBD2	TRBJ2-1	CSASTSGNYNEQFF	TGCAGTGCTTCGACTAGCGGGAATTACAATGAGCAGTTCTTC
TRBV5-1	-	-	TRBJ1-3	CASSFTGYGNTIYF	TGCGCCAGCAGCTTTACGGGGTACGGAAACACCATATATTTT
TRBV6-1	-	-	TRBJ2-4	CASSAGPTTLGDIQYF	TGTGCCAGCAGCGCGGGACCCACAACCCTGGGGGACATTCAGTACTTC
TRBV10-2	once	TRBD1	TRBJ2-7	CASRGTGWPLTYEQYF	TGCGCCAGCAGGGGGACAGGGTGGCCTCTTACCTACGAGCAGTACTTC
TRBV28	-	-	TRBJ2-1	CASSFEGDNEQFF	TGTGCCAGCAGTTTTGAGGGAGACAATGAGCAGTTCTTC
TRBV30	few	TRBD1	TRBJ1-3	CAWSFRDRAENTIYF	TGTGCCTGGAGTTTTAGAGACAGGGCGGAAAACACCATATATTTT
TRBV5-5	-	-	TRBJ2-7	CASSFRGEAYEQWF	TGTGCCAGCAGCTTTCGAGGGGAGGCCTACGAGCAGTGGTTC
TRBV11-2	-	-	TRBJ2-3	CASSLPRTLADTQYF	TGTGCCAGCAGCTTACCCAGGACACTTGCGGATACGCAGTATTTT
TRBV6-5	-	-	TRBJ1-1	CASSFGGANNEAFF	TGTGCCAGCAGCTTCGGGGGAGCGAACAATGAAGCTTTCTTT
TRBV6-6	-	TRBD1	TRBJ2-5	CASRSGTGTSETQYF	TGTGCCAGCCGCTCCGGGACAGGGACGTCTGAGACCCAGTACTTC
TRBV6-1	few	-	TRBJ2-3	CASRDSGGDTQYF	TGTGCCAGCAGGGACTCCGGCGGGGATACGCAGTATTTT
TRBV4-1	-	-	TRBJ1-1	CASSHSPAERNTEAFF	TGCGCCAGCAGCCATTCCCCCGCTGAGAGGAACACTGAAGCTTTCTTT
TRBV7-8	few	TRBD1	TRBJ1-1	CASSANRGEKAFF	TGTGCCAGCAGCGCCAACAGGGGAGAGAAAGCTTTCTTT
TRBV7-9	-	-	TRBJ2-7	CASSLANAGRYEQYF	TGTGCCAGCAGCTTAGCGAATGCAGGCCGCTACGAGCAGTACTTC
TRBV5-1	-	TRBD1	TRBJ1-1	CASSLGWDRMLNTEAFF	TGCGCCAGCAGCTTGGGCTGGGACAGGATGTTGAACACTGAAGCTTTCTTT
TRBV5-6	-	-	TRBJ2-3	CASSKEGAGDTQYF	TGTGCCAGCAGCAAAGAGGGAGCAGGGGATACGCAGTATTTT